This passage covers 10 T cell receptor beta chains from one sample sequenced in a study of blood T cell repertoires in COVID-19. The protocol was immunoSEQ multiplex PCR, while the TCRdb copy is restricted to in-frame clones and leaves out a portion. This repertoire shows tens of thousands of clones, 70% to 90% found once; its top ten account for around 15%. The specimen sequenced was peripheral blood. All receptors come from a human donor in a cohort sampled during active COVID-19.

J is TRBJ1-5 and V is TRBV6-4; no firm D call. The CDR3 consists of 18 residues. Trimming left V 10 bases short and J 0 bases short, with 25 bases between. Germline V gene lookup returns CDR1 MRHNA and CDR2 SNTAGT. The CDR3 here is CATGPGRTPGDSNQPQHF. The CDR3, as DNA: TGTGCCACAGGCCCCGGGAGGACCCCCGGCGATAGCAATCAGCCCCAGCATTTT.

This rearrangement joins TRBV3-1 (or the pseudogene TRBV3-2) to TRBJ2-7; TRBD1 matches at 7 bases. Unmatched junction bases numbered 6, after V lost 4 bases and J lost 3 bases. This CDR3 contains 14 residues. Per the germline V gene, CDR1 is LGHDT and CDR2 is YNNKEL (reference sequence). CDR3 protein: CASSRTGVFYEQYF. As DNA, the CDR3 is TGTGCCAGCAGCCGAACAGGGGTGTTCTACGAGCAGTACTTC.

The CDR3 here is CASSVTKGDTEAFF. CDR3 sequence (DNA): TGTGCCAGCAGCGTTACCAAGGGGGACACTGAAGCTTTCTTT. This chain connects TRBV9 to TRBJ1-1; possible D gene TRBD1, 6 bases. V was pared by 2 bases and J by 3 bases, with 11 bases between. The CDR3 loop spans 14 amino acids. Germline V gene lookup returns CDR1 SGDLS and CDR2 YYNGEE.

CDR3 residues: CASSVAGISTGELFF. The DNA for the CDR3 is TGTGCCAGCAGCGTAGCAGGGATCAGCACCGGGGAGCTGTTTTTT. The chain recombines TRBV9 with TRBJ2-2, with D tentatively TRBD1 (5 bases). This CDR3 comprises 15 residues. V was shortened by 0 bases and J by 4 bases, with 10 bases between the two germline ends. Germline assignment: CDR1 SGDLS and CDR2 YYNGEE.

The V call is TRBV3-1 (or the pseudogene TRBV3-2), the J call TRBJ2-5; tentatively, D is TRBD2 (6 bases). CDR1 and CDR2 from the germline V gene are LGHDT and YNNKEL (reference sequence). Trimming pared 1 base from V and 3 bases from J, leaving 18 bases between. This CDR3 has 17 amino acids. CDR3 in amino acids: CASSQGQGGYKKETQYF. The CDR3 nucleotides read TGTGCCAGCAGCCAAGGGCAGGGAGGATATAAGAAAGAGACCCAGTACTTC.

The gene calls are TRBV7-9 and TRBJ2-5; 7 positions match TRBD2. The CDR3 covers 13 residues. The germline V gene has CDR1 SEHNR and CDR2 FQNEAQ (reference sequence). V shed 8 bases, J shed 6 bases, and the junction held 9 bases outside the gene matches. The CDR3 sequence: CASLKGTTQTQYF. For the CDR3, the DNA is TGTGCCAGCTTGAAAGGGACTACCCAGACCCAGTACTTC.

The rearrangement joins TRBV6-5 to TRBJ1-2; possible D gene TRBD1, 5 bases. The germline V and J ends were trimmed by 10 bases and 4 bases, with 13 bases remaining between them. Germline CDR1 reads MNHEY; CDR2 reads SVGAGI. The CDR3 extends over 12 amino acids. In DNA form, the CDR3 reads TGTGCCACCGAATCGACAGTCTATGGCTACACCTTC. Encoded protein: CATESTVYGYTF.

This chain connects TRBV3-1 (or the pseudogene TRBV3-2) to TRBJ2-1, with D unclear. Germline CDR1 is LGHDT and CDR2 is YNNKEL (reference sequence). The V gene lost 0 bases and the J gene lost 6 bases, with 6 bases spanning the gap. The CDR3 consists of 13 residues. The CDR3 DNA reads TGTGCCAGCAGCCAAGACAATAGCAATGAGCAGTTCTTC. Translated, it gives CASSQDNSNEQFF.

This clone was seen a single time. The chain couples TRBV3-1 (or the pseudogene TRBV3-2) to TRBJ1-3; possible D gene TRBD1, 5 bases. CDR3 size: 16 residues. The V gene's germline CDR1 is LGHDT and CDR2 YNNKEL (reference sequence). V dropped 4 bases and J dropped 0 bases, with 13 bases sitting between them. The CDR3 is CASSLHHRRSGNTIYF. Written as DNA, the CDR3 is TGTGCCAGCAGCCTCCACCACAGGCGCTCTGGAAACACCATATATTTT.

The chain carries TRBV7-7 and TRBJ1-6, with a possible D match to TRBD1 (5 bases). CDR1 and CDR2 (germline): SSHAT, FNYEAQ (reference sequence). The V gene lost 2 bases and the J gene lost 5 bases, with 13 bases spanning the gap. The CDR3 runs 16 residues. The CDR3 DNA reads TGTGCCAGCAGCTTACCCGCCCCGGGGGATAATTCACCCCTCCACTTT. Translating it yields CASSLPAPGDNSPLHF.